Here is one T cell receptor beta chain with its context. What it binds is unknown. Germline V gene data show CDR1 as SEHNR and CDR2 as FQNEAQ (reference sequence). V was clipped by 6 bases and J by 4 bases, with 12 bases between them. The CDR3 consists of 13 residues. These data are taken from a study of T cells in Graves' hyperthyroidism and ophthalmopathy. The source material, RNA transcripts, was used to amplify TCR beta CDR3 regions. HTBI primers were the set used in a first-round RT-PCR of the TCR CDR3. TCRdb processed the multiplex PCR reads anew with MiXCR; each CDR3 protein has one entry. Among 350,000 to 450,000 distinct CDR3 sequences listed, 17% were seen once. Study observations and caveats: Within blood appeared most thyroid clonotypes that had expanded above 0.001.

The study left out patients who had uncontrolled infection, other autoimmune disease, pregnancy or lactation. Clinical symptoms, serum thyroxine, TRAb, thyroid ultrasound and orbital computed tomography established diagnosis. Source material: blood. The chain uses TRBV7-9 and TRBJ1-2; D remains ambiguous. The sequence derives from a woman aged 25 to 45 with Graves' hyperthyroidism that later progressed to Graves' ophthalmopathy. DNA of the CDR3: TGTGCCAGCAGTTCCACACCGAGCTATGGCTACACCTTC. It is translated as CASSSTPSYGYTF.